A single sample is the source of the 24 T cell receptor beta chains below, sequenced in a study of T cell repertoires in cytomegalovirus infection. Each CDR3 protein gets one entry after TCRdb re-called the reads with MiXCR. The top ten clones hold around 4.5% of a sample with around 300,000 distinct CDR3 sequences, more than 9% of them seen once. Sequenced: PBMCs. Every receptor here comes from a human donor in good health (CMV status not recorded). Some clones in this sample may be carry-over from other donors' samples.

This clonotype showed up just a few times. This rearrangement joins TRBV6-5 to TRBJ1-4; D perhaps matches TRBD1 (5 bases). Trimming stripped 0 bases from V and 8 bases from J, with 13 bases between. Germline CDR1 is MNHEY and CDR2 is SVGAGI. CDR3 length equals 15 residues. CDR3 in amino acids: CASSYSRAEGEKLFF. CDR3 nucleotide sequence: TGTGCCAGCAGTTACTCGAGGGCAGAGGGGGAAAAACTGTTTTTT.

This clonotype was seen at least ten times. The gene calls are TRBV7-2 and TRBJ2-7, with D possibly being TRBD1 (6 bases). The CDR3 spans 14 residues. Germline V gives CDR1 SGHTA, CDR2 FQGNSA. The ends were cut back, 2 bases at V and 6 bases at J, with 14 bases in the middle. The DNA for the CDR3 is TGTGCCAGCAGCTTATCCCAGGGGTTGCCCGAGCAGTACTTC. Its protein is CASSLSQGLPEQYF.

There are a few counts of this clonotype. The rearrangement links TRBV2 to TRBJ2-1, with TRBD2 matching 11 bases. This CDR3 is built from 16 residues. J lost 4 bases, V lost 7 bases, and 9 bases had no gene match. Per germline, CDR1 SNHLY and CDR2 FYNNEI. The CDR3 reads CASNAPGLAEYNEQFF. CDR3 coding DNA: TGTGCCAGCAATGCTCCGGGACTAGCGGAATACAATGAGCAGTTCTTC.

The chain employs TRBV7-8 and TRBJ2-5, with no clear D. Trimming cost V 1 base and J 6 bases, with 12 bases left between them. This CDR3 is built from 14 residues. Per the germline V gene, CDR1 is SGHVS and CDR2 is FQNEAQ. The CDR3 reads CASSLDYGFQTQYF. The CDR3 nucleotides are TGTGCCAGCAGCTTAGATTACGGCTTTCAGACCCAGTACTTC.

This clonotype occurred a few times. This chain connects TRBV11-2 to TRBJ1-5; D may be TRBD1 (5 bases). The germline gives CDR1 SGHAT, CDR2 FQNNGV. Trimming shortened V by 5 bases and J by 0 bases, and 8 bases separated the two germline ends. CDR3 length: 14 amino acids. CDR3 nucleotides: TGTGCCAGCAGCCAACAGGCTAGCAATCAGCCCCAGCATTTT. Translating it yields CASSQQASNQPQHF.

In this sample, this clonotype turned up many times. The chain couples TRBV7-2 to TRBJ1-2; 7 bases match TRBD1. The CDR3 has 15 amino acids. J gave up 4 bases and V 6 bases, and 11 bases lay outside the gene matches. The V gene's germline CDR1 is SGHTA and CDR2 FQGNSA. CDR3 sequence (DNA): TGTGCCAGCAGTGTTGCAGGGGGGGGTAGCTATGGCTACACCTTC. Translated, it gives CASSVAGGGSYGYTF.

In DNA, the CDR3 is TGTGCCAGTAGCACGCGTGGGGCTAGGAACATTCAGTACTTC. Its protein product is CASSTRGARNIQYF. J is TRBJ2-4 and V is TRBV19, with D maybe TRBD1 (5 bases). Germline CDR1 LNHDA, CDR2 SQIVND (reference sequence). The CDR3 length is 14 residues. V lost 6 bases, J lost 7 bases, and 16 bases lay in between.

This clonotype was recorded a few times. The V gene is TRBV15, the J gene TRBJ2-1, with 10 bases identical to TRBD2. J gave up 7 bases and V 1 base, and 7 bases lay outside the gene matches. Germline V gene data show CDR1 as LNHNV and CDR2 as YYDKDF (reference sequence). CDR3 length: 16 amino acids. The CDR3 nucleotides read TGTGCCACCAGCAGAGGACCAGCGGGAGGGGGTAATGAGCAGTTCTTC. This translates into CATSRGPAGGGNEQFF.

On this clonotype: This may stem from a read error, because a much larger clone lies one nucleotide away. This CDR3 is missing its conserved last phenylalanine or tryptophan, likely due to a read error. The CDR3 DNA reads as TGCGCCAGCAGCCCAAGGGTTAGCAAGCACAATGAGCAGTTCTTA. It codes for CASSPRVSKHNEQFL. This chain joins TRBV4-3 and TRBJ2-1; D gene uncertain. The CDR3 totals 15 residues. Trimming shortened V by 4 bases and J by 5 bases, and 15 bases separated the two germline ends. Germline V lookup: CDR1 LGHNA, CDR2 YSLEER.

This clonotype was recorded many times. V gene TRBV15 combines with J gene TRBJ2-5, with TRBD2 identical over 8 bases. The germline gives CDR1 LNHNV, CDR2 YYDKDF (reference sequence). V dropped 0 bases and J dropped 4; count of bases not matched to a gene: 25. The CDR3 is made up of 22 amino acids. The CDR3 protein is CATSRDGPGLGPPRGVLETQYF. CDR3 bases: TGTGCCACCAGCAGAGATGGCCCGGGACTAGGCCCTCCCAGGGGTGTCTTAGAGACCCAGTACTTC. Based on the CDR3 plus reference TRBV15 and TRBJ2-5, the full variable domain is DAMVIQNPRYQVTQFGKPVTLSCSQTLNHNVMYWYQQKSSQAPKLLFHYYDKDFNNEADTPDNFQSRRPNTSFCFLDIRSPGLGDTAMYLCATSRDGPGLGPPRGVLETQYFGPGTRLLVL.

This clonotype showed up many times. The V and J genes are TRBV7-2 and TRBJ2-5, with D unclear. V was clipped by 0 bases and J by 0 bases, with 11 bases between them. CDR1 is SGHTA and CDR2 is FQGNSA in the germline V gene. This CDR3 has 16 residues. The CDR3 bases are TGTGCCAGCAGCTTAGCCCTGACCGGGTACCAAGAGACCCAGTACTTC. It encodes CASSLALTGYQETQYF.

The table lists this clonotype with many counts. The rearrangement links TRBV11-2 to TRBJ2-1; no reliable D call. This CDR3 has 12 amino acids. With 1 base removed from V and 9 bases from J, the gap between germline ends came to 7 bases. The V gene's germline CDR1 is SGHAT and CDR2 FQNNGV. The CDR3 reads CASSLVDVEQFF. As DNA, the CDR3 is TGTGCCAGCAGCTTAGTTGACGTTGAGCAGTTCTTC.

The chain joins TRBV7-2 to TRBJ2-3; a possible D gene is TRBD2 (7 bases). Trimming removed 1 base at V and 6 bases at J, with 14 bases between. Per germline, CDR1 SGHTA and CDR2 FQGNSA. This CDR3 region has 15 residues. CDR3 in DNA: TGTGCCAGCAGCTTAGTCCAAGGGGGGGACGATACGCAGTATTTT. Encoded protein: CASSLVQGGDDTQYF.

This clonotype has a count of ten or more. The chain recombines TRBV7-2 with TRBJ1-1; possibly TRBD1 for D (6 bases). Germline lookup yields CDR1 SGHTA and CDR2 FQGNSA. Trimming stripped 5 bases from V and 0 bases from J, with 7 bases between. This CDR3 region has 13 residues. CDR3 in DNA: TGTGCCAGCAGCCGACAGGTGAACACTGAAGCTTTCTTT. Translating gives CASSRQVNTEAFF.

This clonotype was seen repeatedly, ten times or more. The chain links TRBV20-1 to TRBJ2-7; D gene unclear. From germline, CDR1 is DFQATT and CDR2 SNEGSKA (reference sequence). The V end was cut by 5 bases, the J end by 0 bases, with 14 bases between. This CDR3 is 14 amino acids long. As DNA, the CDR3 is TGCAGTGCTGAAGGAATTTCTAGCTCCTACGAGCAGTACTTC. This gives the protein CSAEGISSSYEQYF.

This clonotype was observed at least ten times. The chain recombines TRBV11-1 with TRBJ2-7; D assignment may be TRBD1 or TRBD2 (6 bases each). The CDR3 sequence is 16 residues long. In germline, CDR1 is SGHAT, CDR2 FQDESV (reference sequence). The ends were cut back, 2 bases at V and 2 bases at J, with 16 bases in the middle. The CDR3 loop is CASSLLPGATPYEQYF. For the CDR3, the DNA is TGTGCCAGCAGCTTATTGCCGGGGGCAACTCCCTACGAGCAGTACTTC.

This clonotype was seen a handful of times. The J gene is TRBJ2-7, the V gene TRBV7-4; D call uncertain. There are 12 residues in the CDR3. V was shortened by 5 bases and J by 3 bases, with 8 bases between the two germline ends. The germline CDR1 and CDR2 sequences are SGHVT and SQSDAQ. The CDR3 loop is CASSLQFYEQYF. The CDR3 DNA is TGTGCCAGCAGCCTCCAATTCTACGAGCAGTACTTC.

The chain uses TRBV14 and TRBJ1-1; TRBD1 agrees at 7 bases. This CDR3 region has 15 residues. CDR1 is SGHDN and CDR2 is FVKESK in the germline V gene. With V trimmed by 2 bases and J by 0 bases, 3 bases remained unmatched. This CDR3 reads CASSQLTGVNTEAFF. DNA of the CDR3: TGTGCCAGCAGCCAACTTACAGGGGTGAACACTGAAGCTTTCTTT.

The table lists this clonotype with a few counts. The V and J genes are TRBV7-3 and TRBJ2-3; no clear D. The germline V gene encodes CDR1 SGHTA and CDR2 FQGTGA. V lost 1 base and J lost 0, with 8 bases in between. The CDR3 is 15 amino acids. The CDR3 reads CASSLKALSTDTQYF. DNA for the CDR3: TGTGCCAGCAGCTTAAAAGCGCTTAGCACAGATACGCAGTATTTT.

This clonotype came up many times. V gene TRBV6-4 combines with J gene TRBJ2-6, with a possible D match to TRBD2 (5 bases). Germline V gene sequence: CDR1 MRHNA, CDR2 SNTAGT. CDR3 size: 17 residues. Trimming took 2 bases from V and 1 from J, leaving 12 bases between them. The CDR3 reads CASSDEPRGSGANVLTF. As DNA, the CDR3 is TGTGCCAGCAGTGACGAGCCCCGGGGATCTGGGGCCAACGTCCTGACTTTC.

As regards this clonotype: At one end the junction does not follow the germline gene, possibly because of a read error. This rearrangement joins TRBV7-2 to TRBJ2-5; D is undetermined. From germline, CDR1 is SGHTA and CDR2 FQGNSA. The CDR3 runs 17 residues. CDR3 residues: CASSPLSVSRPKEPQYF. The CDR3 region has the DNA TGTGCCAGCAGCCCCCTCTCGGTTAGCCGACCCAAAGAGCCCCAGTACTTC.

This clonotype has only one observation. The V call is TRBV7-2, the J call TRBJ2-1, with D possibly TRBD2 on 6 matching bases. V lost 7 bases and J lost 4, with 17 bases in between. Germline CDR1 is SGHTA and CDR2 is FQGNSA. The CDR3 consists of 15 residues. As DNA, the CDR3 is TGTGCCAGCACCCGTGGTAGCGGCTCTTACAATGAGCAGTTCTTC. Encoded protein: CASTRGSGSYNEQFF.

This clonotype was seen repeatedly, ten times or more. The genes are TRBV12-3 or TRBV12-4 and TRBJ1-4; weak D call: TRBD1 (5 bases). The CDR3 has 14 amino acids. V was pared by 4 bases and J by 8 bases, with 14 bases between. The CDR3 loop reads CASSSHAGGEKLFF. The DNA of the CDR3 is TGTGCCAGCAGTTCCCACGCGGGGGGAGAAAAACTGTTTTTT.

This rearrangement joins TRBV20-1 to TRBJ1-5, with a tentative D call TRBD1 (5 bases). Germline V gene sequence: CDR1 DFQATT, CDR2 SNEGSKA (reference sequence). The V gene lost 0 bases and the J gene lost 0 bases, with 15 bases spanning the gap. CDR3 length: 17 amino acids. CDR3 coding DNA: TGCAGTGCTAGAGATAGTCGACAGAAATATAGCAATCAGCCCCAGCATTTT. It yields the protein CSARDSRQKYSNQPQHF.